This T cell receptor beta chain is drawn from a study of blood T cell repertoires in COVID-19. Study information: Researchers got acute and convalescent COVID-19 samples from the United States, Italy and Spain. T cells, B-cell-depleted T cells, or PBMCs provided the cDNA or gDNA that served as material.

Trimming removed 5 bases at V and 4 bases at J, with 17 bases between. CDR1 is SEHNR, CDR2 FQNEAQ, per germline (reference sequence). This CDR3 has 15 residues. Original methodology: Quantification of nucleated cells was approximated via reference gene primer amplification. Measured with immunoSEQ multiplex PCR; TCRdb has only the in-frame clones, and not every one. That table gives V, J and clone size, and the DNA gave D and trimming. The sample includes over 200,000 clones, over 65% seen only once; the top ten take 2% to 3%. The sequenced sample consisted of peripheral blood. The sequence derives from a woman between 70 and 85 years old with active or convalescent COVID-19. This chain connects TRBV7-9 to TRBJ2-5; possible D gene TRBD2, 6 bases. The CDR3 spells CASSTTTRPTETQYF. The CDR3 coding sequence is TGTGCCAGCAGCACGACGACTAGACCTACAGAGACCCAGTACTTC.